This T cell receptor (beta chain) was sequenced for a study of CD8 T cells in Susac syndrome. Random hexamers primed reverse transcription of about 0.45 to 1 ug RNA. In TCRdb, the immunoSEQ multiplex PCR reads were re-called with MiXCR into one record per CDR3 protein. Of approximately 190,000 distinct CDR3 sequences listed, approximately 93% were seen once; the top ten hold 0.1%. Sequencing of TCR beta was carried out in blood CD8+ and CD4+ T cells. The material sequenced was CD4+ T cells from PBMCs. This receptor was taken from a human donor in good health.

The CDR3 DNA reads as TGCGCCAGCAGCCAAGGACTAGCGGACGGTTACGAGCAGTACGTC. Protein sequence: CASSQGLADGYEQYV. The V and J genes are TRBV4-3 and TRBJ2-7; 9 bases agree with TRBD2. V dropped 1 base and J dropped 4; count of bases not matched to a gene: 5. The germline V gene encodes CDR1 LGHNA and CDR2 YSLEER. The CDR3 contains 15 residues.